Described below is a single TCR beta chain sequence and its context. Antigen: not known. These data originate in a study of cytotoxic CD8 clonotypes in ibrutinib-treated CLL. Overall study: Patients gave response samples after a median around twelve months of treatment, range 6 to 36. There were, on average, approximately 260,000 productive templates and about 85,000 productive rearrangements per sample. Regarding the study as a whole: Different sampling times were used for sustained-remission and progressing patients. Clonality increased with ibrutinib response but returned toward baseline at progression.

CDR3 length equals 11 residues. CDR1 and CDR2 from the germline V gene are MGHDK and SYGVNS. V lost 7 bases, J lost 10 bases, and 13 bases lay in between. TCRdb's copy holds only in-frame clones and misses some; the assay was immunoSEQ multiplex PCR. The repertoire holds about 140,000 clones, with under 95% as singletons. The rearrangement uses TRBV25-1 and TRBJ1-1; perhaps TRBD1 as D (5 bases). This sample comprised PBMCs, obtained after 12 months of ibrutinib treatment. This TCR derives from a human donor with chronic lymphocytic leukemia. Here the CDR3 DNA reads TGTGCCAGCATGAGGGGATCGGCAGCTTTCTTT. This encodes CASMRGSAAFF.